This record covers a single T cell receptor (beta chain). Its antigen specificity is not known. No qualities accompany the bases; no much larger clone lies one base away. The data were taken from a study of Ad26.COV2.S vaccination and SARS-CoV-2 variants (dated by TCRdb to the early 2020s). For the study in its entirety: Sequencing of the TCRbeta repertoire served to evaluate the specificity and breadth of SARS-CoV-2-reactive T cell receptors following Ad26.COV2.S vaccination. The TCR-sequenced set comprised around 30 samples: some 19 Ad26.COV2.S vaccine recipients, 5 placebo recipients and 8 SARS-CoV-2 convalescent individuals.

Per the publication, the time point label means: individuals recovered from natural SARS-CoV-2 infection. The CDR3 holds 14 amino acids from the cysteine to the phenylalanine. Of the read, only the CDR3 DNA is kept; its 42 bases are in frame from base 1. According to the germline V gene (reference sequence), CDR1 reads SGHKS and CDR2 reads YYEKEE. Compared with germline, V lacks 4 bases and J lacks 6 bases; bases without a gene match: 7. The immunoSEQ Assay was used to sequence TCRbeta CDR3 regions. After extraction, genomic DNA underwent amplification by bias-controlled multiplex PCR, followed by high-throughput sequencing. In the paper's pipeline: Collapsing and filtering of sequences were performed to quantify the absolute abundance of each unique TCRbeta CDR3 region. Usable DNA was measured by amplifying reference genes present in all nucleated cells, and TCRbeta template counts were normalized to that usable DNA to estimate T cell fraction. Repertoire TCRs were annotated as SARS-CoV-2-specific by exact matching of V gene, CDR3 amino acid sequence and J gene to a known reactive TCR set. MIRA supplied the reference SARS-CoV-2 TCR set, which was filtered for enrichment in COVID-19-positive ImmuneCODE repertoires so that public or cross-reactive TCRs were removed. Using the MIRA antigens, annotated TCRs were further analysed by specific ORF or by position within an ORF. Breadth was defined as annotated unique rearrangements over total unique productive rearrangements; depth was the summed frequency of those rearrangements. Two-sided Wilcoxon rank-sum tests were applied when comparing TCR breadth between groups. TCRdb mirrors the immuneACCESS table, restricted to in-frame sequences. Some clones are absent from its copies; in checked studies, under half trace to an unresolved V gene, and the reason for the others is unknown. V and J calls and clone size are copied from that table; D and trimming were computed from the DNA. The sample table records over 110,000 clones; about nine tenths of these occur just once. The ten largest clones add up to around 5.1% of the sample.

The investigation overall reported the following: According to the authors, total T cell responses may have been underestimated by the TCR breadth and depth analyses. After vaccination, spike-specific CD8+ and CD4+ T cell responses were reported to show substantial breadth. Vaccine and placebo recipients had similar non-spike TCR breadth, a finding consistent with the vaccine containing only spike. Higher spike-specific TCR breadth was observed in Ad26.COV2.S recipients than in placebo recipients (P = 0.0014).

The clonotype comes from a human donor who had recovered from COVID-19. Sequenced material: peripheral blood, taken after recovery from COVID-19. The rearranged segments are TRBV5-5 and TRBJ1-2, with 9 middle bases fitting TRBD1. The CDR3 protein: CASSQDRGINGYTF. The DNA sequence is TGTGCCAGCAGCCAGGACAGGGGAATAAATGGCTACACCTTC.